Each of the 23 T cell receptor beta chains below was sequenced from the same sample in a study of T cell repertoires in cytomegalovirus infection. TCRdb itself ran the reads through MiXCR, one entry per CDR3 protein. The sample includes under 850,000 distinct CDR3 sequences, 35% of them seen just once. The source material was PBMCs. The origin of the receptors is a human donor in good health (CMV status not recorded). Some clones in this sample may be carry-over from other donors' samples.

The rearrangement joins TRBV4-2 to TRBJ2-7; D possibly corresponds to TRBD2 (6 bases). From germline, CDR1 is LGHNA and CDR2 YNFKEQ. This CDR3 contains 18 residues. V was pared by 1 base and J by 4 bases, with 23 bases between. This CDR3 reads CASSQGDPRGGNFYEQYF. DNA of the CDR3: TGTGCCAGCAGCCAAGGCGACCCCCGTGGCGGGAATTTTTACGAGCAGTACTTC.

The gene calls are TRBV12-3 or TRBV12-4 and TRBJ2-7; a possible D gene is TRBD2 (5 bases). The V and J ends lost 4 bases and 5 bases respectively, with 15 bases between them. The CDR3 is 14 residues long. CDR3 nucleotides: TGTGCCAGCAGTTCCCCCTCTGGGCGGGACGAGCAGTACTTC. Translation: CASSSPSGRDEQYF.

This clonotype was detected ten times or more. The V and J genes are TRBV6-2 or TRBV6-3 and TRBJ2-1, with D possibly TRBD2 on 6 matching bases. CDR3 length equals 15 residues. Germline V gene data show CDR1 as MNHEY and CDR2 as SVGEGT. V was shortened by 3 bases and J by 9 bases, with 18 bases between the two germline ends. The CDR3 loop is CASSYGVSRGGEQFF. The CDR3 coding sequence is TGTGCCAGCAGTTATGGAGTCTCCCGGGGAGGTGAGCAGTTCTTC.

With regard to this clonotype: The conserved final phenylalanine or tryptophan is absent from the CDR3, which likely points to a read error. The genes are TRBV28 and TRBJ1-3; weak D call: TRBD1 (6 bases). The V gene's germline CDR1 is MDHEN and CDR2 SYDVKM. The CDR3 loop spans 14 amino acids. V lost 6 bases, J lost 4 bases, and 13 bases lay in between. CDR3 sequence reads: CASRTGSRGNTIYL. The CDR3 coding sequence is TGTGCCAGCAGAACAGGGTCTAGAGGAAACACCATATATTTG.

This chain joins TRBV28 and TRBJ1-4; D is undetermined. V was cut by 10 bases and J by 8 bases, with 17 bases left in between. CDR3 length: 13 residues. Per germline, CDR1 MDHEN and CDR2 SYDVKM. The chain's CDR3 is CAICVRRGEKLFF. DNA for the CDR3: TGTGCCATCTGCGTCAGGAGAGGAGAAAAACTGTTTTTT.

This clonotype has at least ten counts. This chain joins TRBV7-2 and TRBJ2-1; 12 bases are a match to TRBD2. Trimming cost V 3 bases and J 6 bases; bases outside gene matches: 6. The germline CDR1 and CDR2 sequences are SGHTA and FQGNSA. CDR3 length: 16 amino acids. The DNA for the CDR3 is TGTGCCAGCAGCTTCATTCGGACTAGCGGGACCAATGAGCAGTTCTTC. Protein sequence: CASSFIRTSGTNEQFF.

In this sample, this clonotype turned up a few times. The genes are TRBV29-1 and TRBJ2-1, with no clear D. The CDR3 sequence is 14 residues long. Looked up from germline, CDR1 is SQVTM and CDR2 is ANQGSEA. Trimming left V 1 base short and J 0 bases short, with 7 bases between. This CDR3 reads CSVEGSGSYNEQFF. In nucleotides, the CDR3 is TGCAGCGTTGAAGGTTCAGGCTCCTACAATGAGCAGTTCTTC.

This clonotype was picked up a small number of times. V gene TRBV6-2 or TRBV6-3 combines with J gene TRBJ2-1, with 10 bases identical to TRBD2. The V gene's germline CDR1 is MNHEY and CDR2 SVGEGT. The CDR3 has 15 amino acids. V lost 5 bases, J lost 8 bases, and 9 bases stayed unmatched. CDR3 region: CASSPPTSGVHEQFF. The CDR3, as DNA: TGTGCCAGCAGTCCTCCCACTAGCGGGGTGCATGAGCAGTTCTTC.

The CDR3 loop is CAIKFGHPEHF. The CDR3 region has the DNA TGTGCCATCAAATTTGGACACCCCGAGCATTTT. The chain combines TRBV10-3 with TRBJ1-5, with D possibly matching TRBD1 (5 bases). The CDR3 spans 11 residues. Per the germline V gene, CDR1 is ENHRY and CDR2 is SYGVKD. The V end lost 7 bases, the J end lost 14 bases, and 15 bases lay between the germline ends.

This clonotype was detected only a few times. The CDR3 reads CASSQHIAGGPSNEQFF. The CDR3 DNA reads TGCGCCAGCAGCCAACATATAGCGGGGGGGCCGAGCAATGAGCAGTTCTTC. J is TRBJ2-1 and V is TRBV4-1; 11 nucleotides align to TRBD2. Trimming took 2 bases from V and 6 from J; bases not matched to a gene: 9. This CDR3 region has 17 residues. Germline CDR1 MGHRA, CDR2 YSYEKL.

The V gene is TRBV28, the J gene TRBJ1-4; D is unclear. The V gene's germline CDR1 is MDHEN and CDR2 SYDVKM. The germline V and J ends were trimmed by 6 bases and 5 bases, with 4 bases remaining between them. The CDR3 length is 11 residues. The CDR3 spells CASRTNEKLFF. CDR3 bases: TGTGCCAGCAGGACCAATGAAAAACTGTTTTTT.

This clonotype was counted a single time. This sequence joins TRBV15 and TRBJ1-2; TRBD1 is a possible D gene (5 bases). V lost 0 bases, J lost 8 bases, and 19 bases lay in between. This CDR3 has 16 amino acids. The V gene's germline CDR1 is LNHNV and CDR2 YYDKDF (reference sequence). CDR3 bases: TGTGCCACCAGCAGAGATGAAGAGGAGGGGCTAGGAGGCTACACCTTC. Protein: CATSRDEEEGLGGYTF. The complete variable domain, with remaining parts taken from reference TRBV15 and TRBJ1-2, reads DAMVIQNPRYQVTQFGKPVTLSCSQTLNHNVMYWYQQKSSQAPKLLFHYYDKDFNNEADTPDNFQSRRPNTSFCFLDIRSPGLGDTAMYLCATSRDEEEGLGGYTFGSGTRLTVV.

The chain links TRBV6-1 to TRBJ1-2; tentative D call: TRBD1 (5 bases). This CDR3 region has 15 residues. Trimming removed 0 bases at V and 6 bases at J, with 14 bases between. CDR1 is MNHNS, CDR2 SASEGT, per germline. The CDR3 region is CASSEARGSGDGYTF. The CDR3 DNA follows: TGTGCCAGCAGTGAAGCGCGGGGGAGCGGAGATGGCTACACCTTC.

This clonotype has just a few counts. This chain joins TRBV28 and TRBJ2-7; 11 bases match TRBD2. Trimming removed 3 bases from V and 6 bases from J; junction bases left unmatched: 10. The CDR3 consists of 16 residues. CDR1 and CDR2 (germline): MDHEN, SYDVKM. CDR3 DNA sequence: TGTGCCAGCAGTTTTACCTCCCAACTAGCGGGAGTCGAGCAGTACTTC. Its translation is CASSFTSQLAGVEQYF.

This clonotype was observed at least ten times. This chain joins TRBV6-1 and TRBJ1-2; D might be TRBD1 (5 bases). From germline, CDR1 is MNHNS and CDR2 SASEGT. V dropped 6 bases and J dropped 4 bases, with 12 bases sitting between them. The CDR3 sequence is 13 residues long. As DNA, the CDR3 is TGTGCCAGCAGACCGGGACCGACCTATGGCTACACCTTC. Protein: CASRPGPTYGYTF.

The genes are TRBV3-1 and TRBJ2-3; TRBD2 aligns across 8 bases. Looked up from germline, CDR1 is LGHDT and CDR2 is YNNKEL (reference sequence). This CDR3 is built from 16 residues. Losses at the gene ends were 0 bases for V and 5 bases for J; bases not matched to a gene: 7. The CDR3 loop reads CASSQDPTSGLDTQYF. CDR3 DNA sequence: TGTGCCAGCAGCCAAGATCCCACTAGCGGTCTAGATACGCAGTATTTT.

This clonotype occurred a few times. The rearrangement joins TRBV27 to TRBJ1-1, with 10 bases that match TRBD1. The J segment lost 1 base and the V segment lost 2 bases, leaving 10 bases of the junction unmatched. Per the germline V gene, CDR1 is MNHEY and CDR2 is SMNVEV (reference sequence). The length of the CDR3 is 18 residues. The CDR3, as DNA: TGTGCCAGCAGTTTACTGGTAGGACAGGGGGAAAGGAACACTGAAGCTTTCTTT. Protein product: CASSLLVGQGERNTEAFF.

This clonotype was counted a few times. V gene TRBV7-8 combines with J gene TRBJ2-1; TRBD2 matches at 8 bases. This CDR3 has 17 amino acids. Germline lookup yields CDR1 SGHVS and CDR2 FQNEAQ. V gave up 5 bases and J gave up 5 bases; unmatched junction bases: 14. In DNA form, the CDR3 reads TGTGCCAGCAGCCGGGGCCCACGGGGGGGAATAAACAATGAGCAGTTCTTC. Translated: CASSRGPRGGINNEQFF.

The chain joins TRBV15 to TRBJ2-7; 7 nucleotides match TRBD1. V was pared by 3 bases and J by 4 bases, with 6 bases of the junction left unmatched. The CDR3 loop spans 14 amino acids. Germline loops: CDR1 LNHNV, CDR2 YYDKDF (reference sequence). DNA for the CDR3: TGTGCCACCAGCAGCGGGACAGACCCTTACGAGCAGTACTTC. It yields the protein CATSSGTDPYEQYF.

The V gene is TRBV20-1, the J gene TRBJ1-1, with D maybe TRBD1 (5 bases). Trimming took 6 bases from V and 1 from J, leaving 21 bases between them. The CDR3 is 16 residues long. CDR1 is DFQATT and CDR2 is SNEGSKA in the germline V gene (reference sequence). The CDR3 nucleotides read TGCAGTGCCACCCAGGGAAGGAGGCCGAGGAACACTGAAGCTTTCTTT. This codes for CSATQGRRPRNTEAFF.

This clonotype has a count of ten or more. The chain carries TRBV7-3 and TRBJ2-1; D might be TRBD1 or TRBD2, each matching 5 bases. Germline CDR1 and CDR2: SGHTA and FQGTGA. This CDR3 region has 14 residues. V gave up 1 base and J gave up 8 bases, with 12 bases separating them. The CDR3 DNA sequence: TGTGCCAGCAGCTTAATAGGGACGGGCGATGAGCAGTTCTTC. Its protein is CASSLIGTGDEQFF.

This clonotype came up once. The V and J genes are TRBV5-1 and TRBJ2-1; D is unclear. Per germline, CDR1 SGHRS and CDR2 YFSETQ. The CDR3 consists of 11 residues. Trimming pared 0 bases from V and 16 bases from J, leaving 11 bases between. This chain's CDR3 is CASSLDRENFF. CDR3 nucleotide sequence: TGCGCCAGCAGCTTGGATCGTGAGAATTTCTTC.

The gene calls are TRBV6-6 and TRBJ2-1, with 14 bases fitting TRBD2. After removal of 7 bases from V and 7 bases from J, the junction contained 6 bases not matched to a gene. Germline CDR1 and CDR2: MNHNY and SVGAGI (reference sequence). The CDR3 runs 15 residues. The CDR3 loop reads CASTLGTSGSNEQFF. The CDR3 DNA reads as TGTGCCAGCACCCTCGGGACTAGCGGGAGTAATGAGCAGTTCTTC.